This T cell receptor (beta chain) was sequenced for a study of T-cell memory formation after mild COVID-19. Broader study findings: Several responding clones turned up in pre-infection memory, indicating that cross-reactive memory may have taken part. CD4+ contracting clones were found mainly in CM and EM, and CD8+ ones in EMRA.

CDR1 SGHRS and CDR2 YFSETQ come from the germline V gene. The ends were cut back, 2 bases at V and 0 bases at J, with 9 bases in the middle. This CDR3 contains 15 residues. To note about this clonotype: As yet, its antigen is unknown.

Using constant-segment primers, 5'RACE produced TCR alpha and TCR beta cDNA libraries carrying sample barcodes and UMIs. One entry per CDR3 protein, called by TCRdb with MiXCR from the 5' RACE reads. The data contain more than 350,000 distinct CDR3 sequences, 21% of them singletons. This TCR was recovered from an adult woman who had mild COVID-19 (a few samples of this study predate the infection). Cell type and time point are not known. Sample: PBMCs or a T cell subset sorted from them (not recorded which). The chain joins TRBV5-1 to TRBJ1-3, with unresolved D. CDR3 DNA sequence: TGCGCCAGCAGCTTTAACGGTGCCTCTGGAAACACCATATATTTT. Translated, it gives CASSFNGASGNTIYF.